This T cell receptor (beta chain) was sequenced for a study of a mutant IDH1 vaccine in newly diagnosed glioma. For the study at large: Patients got their first vaccination 4-6 weeks after radiotherapy alone, or with temozolomide cycles. Treated patients, averaging around 40 years, were 62.5% male and around 40% female.

The table came from immunoSEQ multiplex PCR; TCRdb's copy has only in-frame clones and leaves some out. The profile shows tens of thousands of clones, more than 75% of them singletons. Findings and caveats of the study: Whatever changes occurred in top peripheral T cell clonotypes seemed unrelated to pseudoprogression.

Concerning this clone itself: Its antigen remains unidentified.

The CDR3 consists of 13 residues. The V gene's germline CDR1 is SNHLY and CDR2 FYNNEI. Between the trimmed V and J ends, which lost 2 bases and 5 bases, there was a span of 8 bases. Noted time point: week 35, safety follow-up. Doses comprised 300 ug of mutant IDH1 20-mer peptide each, plus topical imiquimod. Specimen: PBMCs, collected from a glioma patient whose treatment included an IDH1 peptide vaccine. The rearrangement joins TRBV2 to TRBJ2-3; D gene uncertain. The sequence came from a middle-aged woman with glioma. The CDR3 bases are TGTGCCAGCAGTGAAAGGTGGGAAGATACGCAGTATTTT. Encoded protein: CASSERWEDTQYF.